The next 14 T cell receptor beta chains were all read from a single sample in a study of blood T cells in healthy people across ages (dated by TCRdb to the mid-2010s). The receptor library was made with 5' RACE. Sequencing took place on an Illumina HiSeq 2500. A second about 6 to 11 cycle PCR used a sample-barcoded 5' primer and a J-beta primer mix. TCRdb reprocessed the public reads (quality trimming at Q25 with fastp, clone calling with MiXCR) and kept in-frame beta chains. Every distinct CDR3 protein forms one entry, paired with its most common genes and DNA. In this sample the table shows approximately 810,000 distinct CDR3 sequences, 25% to 35% of which occur a single time. The top ten constitute 15% to 20% of the sample. The sequenced sample was blood. These receptors all stem from a woman aged 80 or over in good health.

This clonotype occurred a few times. A read error is possible here, since a much larger clone lies one base away. The CDR3 DNA is TGTGCCAGCTCACCACGGGGAGTCCAAGAGACCCAGTTCTTC. Encoded protein: CASSPRGVQETQFF. The rearrangement links TRBV18 to TRBJ2-5, with a weak D call TRBD2 (5 bases). The J call may be mistaken, given a closer DNA end match to TRBJ2-1. Germline V gives CDR1 KGHSH, CDR2 LQKENI. The CDR3 is made up of 14 amino acids.

Concerning this clonotype: This clone may be a read error of a much larger clone one base away. The chain combines TRBV6-1 with TRBJ2-1, with D hard to call. The CDR3 has 14 amino acids. The germline V gene has CDR1 MNHNS and CDR2 SASEGT. CDR3 sequence reads: CTSSEAGIRWEQFF. CDR3 coding DNA: TGTACCAGCAGTGAAGCAGGTATCAGGTGGGAGCAGTTCTTC.

In regard to this clonotype: One base away lies a much larger clone, so this may be a sequencing read error. The CDR3 DNA reads TGTGCCAGCAGAACACTCGACGATACAACGAACTATGGCTACACCTTC. Amino acids: CASRTLDDTTNYGYTF. This rearrangement joins TRBV6-2 or TRBV6-3 to TRBJ1-2; D is unclear. V was clipped by 6 bases and J by 2 bases, with 19 bases between them. This CDR3 spans 16 amino acids. Per germline, CDR1 MNHEY and CDR2 SVGEGT.

Note on this clonotype: The germline gene is not matched at one end of the junction; a read error may be the cause. J is TRBJ1-2 and V is TRBV19, with 7 bases that match TRBD1. Germline values: CDR1 LNHDA, CDR2 SQIVND (reference sequence). The CDR3 runs 15 residues. Written as DNA, the CDR3 is TGTACCAGTACCCCCGAAATGGACAGGAACTATGGCTACACCTTC. Protein product: CTSTPEMDRNYGYTF.

This clonotype came up many times. The CDR3 coding sequence is TGTGCCATCAGTGGGGGGGATGACGCGCAGTATTTT. This translates into CAISGGDDAQYF. The chain has TRBV10-3 and TRBJ2-3, with D perhaps TRBD2 (6 bases). The CDR3 loop spans 12 amino acids. V gave up 4 bases and J gave up 10 bases, with 12 bases separating them. Germline-derived CDR1 and CDR2 are ENHRY and SYGVKD.

This chain joins TRBV7-6 and TRBJ1-6; TRBD1 is a possible D gene (6 bases). Trimming removed 7 bases at V and 10 bases at J, with 11 bases between. CDR1 and CDR2 (germline): SGHVS, FNYEAQ. The CDR3 covers 12 residues. The CDR3 here is CASNVRGSPLHF. The CDR3 DNA follows: TGTGCCAGCAACGTCAGGGGCTCACCCCTCCACTTT.

This clonotype has at least ten counts. The genes are TRBV7-2 and TRBJ2-4; TRBD2 agrees at 7 bases. Germline-derived CDR1 and CDR2 are SGHTA and FQGNSA. The V gene end was trimmed by 1 base and the J gene end by 4 bases; junction bases not matched to a gene: 10. The CDR3 runs to 17 residues. Written as DNA, the CDR3 is TGTGCCAGCAGCTTAGTTCGCGGGGGTGGGGTGAAAAACATTCAGTACTTC. This encodes CASSLVRGGGVKNIQYF.

In regard to this clonotype: At one of its ends the junction is not consistent with the germline gene, which may arise from a read error. The chain is built from TRBV25-1 and TRBJ2-1; 8 positions match TRBD2. The CDR3 spans 20 residues. Germline CDR1 is MGHDK and CDR2 is SYGVNS. DNA for the CDR3: TGTGCCGGCAGTGAATACGGGAGGGGCCGACTAGTAAGCCCTTACAATGAGCAGTTCTTC. Its protein is CAGSEYGRGRLVSPYNEQFF.

This clonotype was recorded many times. The genes are TRBV5-1 and TRBJ1-2; D unclear. Deletions cut 2 bases from V and 3 bases from J, with 8 bases between. The CDR3 runs 13 residues. CDR1 is SGHRS and CDR2 is YFSETQ in the germline V gene. The CDR3 DNA reads as TGCGCCAGCAGCTTAACTGGGCACTATGGCTACACCTTC. This encodes CASSLTGHYGYTF.

This clonotype appeared many times. The chain couples TRBV27 to TRBJ2-7, with D tentatively TRBD1 (6 bases). Trimming cost V 5 bases and J 2 bases, with 16 bases left between them. Germline-derived CDR1 and CDR2 are MNHEY and SMNVEV (reference sequence). This CDR3 contains 15 residues. DNA of the CDR3: TGTGCCAGCAGTGGTTCAGGGGTTACGCCCTACGAGCAGTACTTC. It codes for CASSGSGVTPYEQYF.

Note on this clonotype: A much larger clone differs by one base, so this may be a read error. This chain links TRBV12-3 or TRBV12-4 with TRBJ2-7, with TRBD2 identical over 7 bases. The CDR3 extends over 14 amino acids. Trimming at V came to 4 bases and at J to 4 bases, leaving 7 bases not matched to a gene. CDR3 in DNA: TGTGCCAGCAGTTGGGGAGGGGCTTGGTACGAGCAGTACTTC. As protein: CASSWGGAWYEQYF.

This chain's CDR3 is CASSPRLAQETQYF. The CDR3 DNA is TGTGCCAGCAGCCCGAGACTAGCGCAAGAGACCCAGTACTTC. This chain uses TRBV7-2 with TRBJ2-5; 8 bases are a match to TRBD2. There are 14 residues in the CDR3. J lost 2 bases, V lost 5 bases, and 4 bases had no gene match. Germline V gene lookup returns CDR1 SGHTA and CDR2 FQGNSA.

The rearrangement uses TRBV5-5 and TRBJ1-2; 10 bases map to TRBD1. This CDR3 is 17 amino acids long. V gave up 0 bases and J gave up 4 bases; unmatched junction bases: 9. Germline values: CDR1 SGHKS, CDR2 YYEKEE (reference sequence). The CDR3 here is CASSLAPDRGGGYGYTF. The CDR3 bases are TGTGCCAGCAGCTTGGCCCCGGACAGGGGGGGGGGCTATGGCTACACCTTC.

This clonotype was detected many times. The J gene is TRBJ2-5, the V gene TRBV20-1, with 8 positions matching TRBD1. The ends lost 6 bases at V and 4 bases at J; junction bases unmatched: 7. The germline V gene encodes CDR1 DFQATT and CDR2 SNEGSKA (reference sequence). The CDR3 runs to 13 residues. The DNA for the CDR3 is TGCAGTGCCAACACAGGGGGTTTAGAGACCCAGTACTTC. Protein: CSANTGGLETQYF.